The 17 T cell receptor beta chains below were found in one sample sequenced in a study of blood T cell repertoires in COVID-19. Profiling relied on immunoSEQ multiplex PCR, and the TCRdb table lists in-frame clones only, not all of them. The table lists around 330,000 clones, around 87% of them singletons. Sequenced: peripheral blood. These TCRs come from a woman between 50 and 59 years old with active or convalescent COVID-19.

A note on this clone: This CDR3 is also generated by other DNA sequences in the sample. The rearrangement uses TRBV19 and TRBJ1-2, with D perhaps matching TRBD1 (6 bases). CDR1 LNHDA and CDR2 SQIVND come from the germline V gene (reference sequence). This CDR3 is built from 13 residues. The V end lost 4 bases, the J end lost 3 bases, and 9 bases lay between the germline ends. The CDR3: CASSTQGYYGYTF. The CDR3 nucleotides are TGTGCCAGTAGTACACAGGGCTACTATGGCTACACCTTC.

CDR3 sequence reads: CASKKGLAEYNEQFF. The CDR3 DNA is TGTGCCAGCAAAAAGGGACTAGCGGAATACAATGAGCAGTTCTTC. The chain has TRBV6-5 and TRBJ2-1, with 11 bases fitting TRBD2. Trimming at V came to 7 bases and at J to 4 bases, leaving 6 bases not matched to a gene. The CDR3 loop spans 15 amino acids. From germline, CDR1 is MNHEY and CDR2 SVGAGI.

A few counts support this clone. This chain's CDR3 is CASSYSGWGGYTF. The CDR3 DNA reads as TGTGCCAGCAGTTACTCGGGGTGGGGCGGCTACACCTTC. V gene TRBV6-5 combines with J gene TRBJ1-2; maybe TRBD1 (5 bases). Germline CDR1 reads MNHEY; CDR2 reads SVGAGI. This CDR3 is built from 13 residues. Trimming took off 0 bases at V and 8 bases at J, with 10 bases between the two ends.

This chain joins TRBV7-6 and TRBJ1-6; possibly TRBD1 for D (5 bases). This CDR3 spans 16 amino acids. Germline CDR1 SGHVS, CDR2 FNYEAQ. Trimming removed 0 bases at V and 9 bases at J, with 15 bases between. The CDR3 DNA sequence: TGTGCCAGCAGCTTAGCCGGAGACCTCAGGGTTTCACCCCTCCACTTT. It encodes CASSLAGDLRVSPLHF.

The chain links TRBV9 to TRBJ2-1; possible D gene TRBD1, 6 bases. V lost 7 bases, J lost 0 bases, and 11 bases lay in between. Per the germline V gene, CDR1 is SGDLS and CDR2 is YYNGEE. The CDR3 is 14 amino acids. The CDR3 reads CASGRGSSYNEQFF. The CDR3 coding sequence is TGTGCCAGCGGAAGGGGGAGCTCCTACAATGAGCAGTTCTTC.

The chain couples TRBV6-2 or TRBV6-3 to TRBJ2-5, with 13 bases fitting TRBD2. V lost 5 bases, J lost 3 bases, and 3 bases stayed unmatched. The CDR3 runs to 15 residues. In germline, CDR1 is MNHEY, CDR2 SVGEGT. CDR3 DNA sequence: TGTGCCAGCAGTCGACTAGCGGGGGGAAAAGAGACCCAGTACTTC. It is translated as CASSRLAGGKETQYF.

J is TRBJ1-1 and V is TRBV10-3, with 7 bases matching TRBD1. Germline CDR1 and CDR2: ENHRY and SYGVKD. This CDR3 region has 13 residues. V lost 11 bases, J lost 1 base, and 7 bases stayed unmatched. The DNA for the CDR3 is TGTGCCTCTTCCCGGACAGGGAACACTGAAGCTTTCTTT. Amino acids: CASSRTGNTEAFF.

Concerning this clone: Other DNA sequences in the same sample also yield this CDR3. This sequence joins TRBV6-5 and TRBJ2-7, with 8 nucleotides matching TRBD1. Germline V gene data show CDR1 as MNHEY and CDR2 as SVGAGI. V lost 6 bases to trimming and J lost 4 bases; unmatched junction nucleotides: 5. The CDR3 extends over 13 amino acids. The CDR3 sequence is CASSSGTGYEQYF. The CDR3 nucleotides read TGTGCCAGCAGCTCCGGGACAGGTTACGAGCAGTACTTC.

The chain has TRBV14 and TRBJ2-3, with D possibly being TRBD1 (7 bases). Germline CDR1 and CDR2: SGHDN and FVKESK. V was shortened by 3 bases and J by 2 bases, with 12 bases between the two germline ends. The CDR3 is 15 residues long. DNA for the CDR3: TGTGCCAGCAGCCAGCAGGGGGGATCCACAGATACGCAGTATTTT. Translating it yields CASSQQGGSTDTQYF.

The rearrangement joins TRBV5-6 to TRBJ2-7; D unclear. CDR1 and CDR2 from the germline V gene are SGHDT and YYEEEE. The CDR3 consists of 13 residues. Trimming cost V 2 bases and J 5 bases, with 11 bases left between them. In nucleotides, the CDR3 is TGTGCCAGCAGCTTAGAGATTTTCGACGAGCAGTACTTC. Translating it yields CASSLEIFDEQYF.

This rearrangement joins TRBV5-8 to TRBJ1-1; TRBD1 aligns across 7 bases. The J segment lost 0 bases and the V segment lost 7 bases, leaving 6 bases of the junction unmatched. Germline V gene sequence: CDR1 SGHTS, CDR2 YDEGEE. This CDR3 contains 14 residues. The CDR3 DNA sequence: TGTGCCAGCGTGGGGGACAGAATGAACACTGAAGCTTTCTTT. Translated, it gives CASVGDRMNTEAFF.

This sequence joins TRBV20-1 and TRBJ2-1; possible D gene TRBD2, 7 bases. Germline V gives CDR1 DFQATT, CDR2 SNEGSKA (reference sequence). The V gene lost 3 bases and the J gene lost 4 bases, with 19 bases spanning the gap. This CDR3 is built from 16 residues. Written as DNA, the CDR3 is TGCAGTGCTAGTGGTTTAGGGAGGGGGGGTTACAATGAGCAGTTCTTC. It is translated as CSASGLGRGGYNEQFF.

This rearrangement joins TRBV19 to TRBJ2-5; 11 bases map to TRBD2. Trimming removed 3 bases from V and 4 bases from J; junction bases left unmatched: 10. The germline V gene encodes CDR1 LNHDA and CDR2 SQIVND (reference sequence). The CDR3 length is 17 residues. The CDR3 sequence: CASSIMTSGNRGETQYF. CDR3 coding DNA: TGTGCCAGTAGTATTATGACTAGCGGGAACCGGGGAGAGACCCAGTACTTC. Full variable domain (rest looked up from reference TRBV19 and TRBJ2-5): DGGITQSPKYLFRKEGQNVTLSCEQNLNHDAMYWYRQDPGQGLRLIYYSQIVNDFQKGDIAEGYSVSREKKESFPLTVTSAQKNPTAFYLCASSIMTSGNRGETQYFGPGTRLLVL.

The chain carries TRBV24-1 and TRBJ2-1, with 11 positions matching TRBD2. This CDR3 has 18 amino acids. The germline V gene has CDR1 KGHDR and CDR2 SFDVKD. The V segment lost 5 bases and the J segment 6 bases; nucleotides outside the gene matches: 14. CDR3 coding DNA: TGTGCCACCAGTGCCACAGAGGCTAGCGGGGGGACCATCAATGAGCAGTTCTTC. It encodes CATSATEASGGTINEQFF.

This chain joins TRBV2 and TRBJ2-1; D is possibly TRBD1 (5 bases). CDR3 length: 13 residues. The V and J ends lost 7 bases and 5 bases respectively, with 12 bases between them. Looked up from germline, CDR1 is SNHLY and CDR2 is FYNNEI. CDR3 coding DNA: TGTGCCAGCATAGGGGTAGTCCACAATGAGCAGTTCTTC. Its protein product is CASIGVVHNEQFF.

In nucleotides, the CDR3 is TGTGCCAGCAGTGAACAACAGGGGGTTGGCGAGCAGTACTTC. It translates to CASSEQQGVGEQYF. The rearrangement joins TRBV2 to TRBJ2-7, with 8 bases lining up with TRBD1. In germline, CDR1 is SNHLY, CDR2 FYNNEI. The V and J ends lost 2 bases and 6 bases, in that order; junction bases with no gene match: 6. The CDR3 totals 14 residues. Full variable domain (rest looked up from reference TRBV2 and TRBJ2-7): EPEVTQTPSHQVTQMGQEVILRCVPISNHLYFYWYRQILGQKVEFLVSFYNNEISEKSEIFDDQFSVERPDGSNFTLKIRSTKLEDSAMYFCASSEQQGVGEQYFGPGTRLTVT.

The rearrangement uses TRBV11-2 and TRBJ2-2; 11 positions match TRBD2. The V gene end was trimmed by 5 bases and the J gene end by 5 bases; junction bases not matched to a gene: 7. The germline V gene has CDR1 SGHAT and CDR2 FQNNGV. This CDR3 comprises 16 residues. CDR3 sequence: CASSLSGGARTGELFF. The CDR3 DNA reads as TGTGCCAGCAGCCTTAGCGGGGGGGCCAGAACCGGGGAGCTGTTTTTT.